This T cell receptor beta chain was captured by sequencing in a study of tumor-infiltrating lymphocytes in primary liver carcinoma. Study at large: Both sexes were represented among patients, who were 30 to 69 years old. Study-level results: A significantly higher top-250-clone fraction was recorded for tumors than for blood (p = 0.039).

Co-extracting RNA and DNA was done with roughly 18-32 mg of unsorted bulk tissue as input. Synthesis of TCR beta cDNA was carried out from about 540 ng total RNA with a constant-region primer. Sequencing libraries for TCR beta derived from three nested multiplex PCR rounds that used slightly modified ARM-PCR. TCRdb re-analysed the multiplex PCR reads in MiXCR, keeping a single row per CDR3 protein. This sample has roughly 100,000 distinct CDR3 sequences, with about four fifths found just once. This clonotype was detected ten times or more. Antigen unknown. The sequence was obtained from a man in his forties with primary liver carcinoma and hepatitis B virus infection. The sequenced sample was liver tumor tissue from sampling region 3. Specified subset: tumor region T3, left-lateral pole.

The CDR3 DNA follows: TGTGCCAGCAGTGACTCATCCCAGGGGGCAGATACGCAGTATTTT. Translation gives CASSDSSQGADTQYF. The V call is TRBV6-4, the J call TRBJ2-3, with TRBD1 matching 7 bases. The CDR3 covers 15 residues. V shed 0 bases, J shed 4 bases, and the junction held 4 bases outside the gene matches. CDR1 MRHNA and CDR2 SNTAGT come from the germline V gene.